This passage covers 26 T cell receptor beta chains from one sample sequenced in a study of CD8+CD57+ T cells in acquired aplastic anemia. Both TCR beta VDJ combination and CDR3 sequence profiling were carried out. Genomic DNA was the template for this profiling. TCRdb analysed the reads with MiXCR anew, one entry per CDR3 protein. Here the sample spans under 200,000 distinct CDR3 sequences, about two thirds being singletons. CD8+CD57+ cell expansion had been shown by flow cytometry in patients chosen for sequencing. Sequenced material: sorted CD4+, CD8+, or CD8+CD57+ T cells (not recorded which) from PBMCs. These receptors came from a human donor with aplastic anemia.

The genes are TRBV7-2 and TRBJ1-2; D gene ambiguous. The CDR3 consists of 12 residues. Per germline, CDR1 SGHTA and CDR2 FQGNSA. V shed 5 bases and J shed 5 bases, with 9 bases lying between them. CDR3 in DNA: TGTGCCAGCAGCCCTTACCAATATGGCTACACCTTC. Amino acids: CASSPYQYGYTF.

The chain has TRBV2 and TRBJ2-5; D is unresolved. Germline V CDR1 and CDR2: SNHLY, FYNNEI. V shed 7 bases and J shed 1 base, with 10 bases lying between them. The CDR3 spans 13 residues. The chain's CDR3 is CASNDGFQETQYF. The DNA for the CDR3 is TGTGCCAGCAATGACGGGTTCCAAGAGACCCAGTACTTC.

This clonotype was observed at least ten times. V is TRBV4-1 and J is TRBJ1-1; D remains ambiguous. With 2 bases removed from V and 8 bases from J, the gap between germline ends came to 18 bases. CDR3 length: 15 amino acids. Germline V gives CDR1 MGHRA, CDR2 YSYEKL. The CDR3, as DNA: TGCGCCAGCAGCCAACTACCCCTCGAAAATACCGAAGCTTTCTTT. Encoded protein: CASSQLPLENTEAFF.

The V and J genes are TRBV11-2 and TRBJ1-5; D is unresolved. CDR1 and CDR2 from the germline V gene are SGHAT and FQNNGV. The CDR3 sequence is 13 residues long. V lost 3 bases and J 6 bases, leaving 9 bases between the germline ends. CDR3 sequence (DNA): TGTGCCAGCAGCTTTAGCGACGGTCAGCCCCAGCATTTT. Protein sequence: CASSFSDGQPQHF.

The chain combines TRBV20-1 with TRBJ2-1; TRBD2 matches 9 bases. The CDR3 covers 16 residues. Germline V gene sequence: CDR1 DFQATT, CDR2 SNEGSKA (reference sequence). V shed 3 bases, J shed 0 bases, and the junction held 6 bases outside the gene matches. CDR3 in DNA: TGCAGTGCTAGGGCTAGCGGGGTGAGCTCCTACAATGAGCAGTTCTTC. Encoded protein: CSARASGVSSYNEQFF.

The table lists this clonotype with a few counts. The chain combines TRBV10-3 with TRBJ2-7, with TRBD1 matching 7 bases. This CDR3 spans 14 amino acids. Germline values: CDR1 ENHRY, CDR2 SYGVKD. Unmatched junction bases numbered 8, after V lost 6 bases and J lost 3 bases. The CDR3 nucleotides read TGTGCCATCAGATCCGGGACAGTAGACTACGAGCAGTACTTC. Translated, it gives CAIRSGTVDYEQYF.

This clonotype was detected only once. The rearrangement uses TRBV24-1 and TRBJ2-5; 11 nucleotides agree with TRBD2. The V segment lost 6 bases and the J segment 6 bases; nucleotides outside the gene matches: 14. The CDR3 sequence is 17 residues long. The germline V gene has CDR1 KGHDR and CDR2 SFDVKD. CDR3 nucleotide sequence: TGTGCCACCAGTAAATCTCCGGAACTAGCGGGGGAAAAGACCCAGTACTTC. Translation gives CATSKSPELAGEKTQYF.

The chain links TRBV19 to TRBJ2-5; 9 positions agree with TRBD1. CDR1 and CDR2 (germline): LNHDA, SQIVND (reference sequence). The CDR3 runs to 15 residues. Losses at the gene ends were 3 bases for V and 1 base for J; bases not matched to a gene: 3. CDR3 nucleotide sequence: TGTGCCAGTAGTATGGGGACAGGGTTCCAAGAGACCCAGTACTTC. It yields the protein CASSMGTGFQETQYF.

The chain recombines TRBV6-1 with TRBJ2-3; TRBD1 matches at 7 bases. CDR3 size: 13 residues. Germline V lookup: CDR1 MNHNS, CDR2 SASEGT. Trimming removed 3 bases from V and 4 bases from J; junction bases left unmatched: 1. This CDR3 reads CASSDTGADTQYF. The DNA for the CDR3 is TGTGCCAGCAGTGATACAGGGGCAGATACGCAGTATTTT.

The rearrangement uses TRBV9 and TRBJ2-3; TRBD1 might be the D (5 bases). The germline V gene encodes CDR1 SGDLS and CDR2 YYNGEE. V was pared by 4 bases and J by 9 bases, with 15 bases between. The CDR3 loop spans 13 amino acids. Here the CDR3 reads CASSPPGSWTQYF. The CDR3 bases are TGTGCCAGCAGCCCCCCAGGGTCATGGACGCAGTATTTT. Using reference TRBV9 and TRBJ2-3 for the parts outside the CDR3, the full variable domain is DSGVTQTPKHLITATGQRVTLRCSPRSGDLSVYWYQQSLDQGLQFLIQYYNGEERAKGNILERFSAQQFPDLHSELNLSSLELGDSALYFCASSPPGSWTQYFGPGTRLTVL.

This clonotype was observed a handful of times. The V call is TRBV7-2, the J call TRBJ2-7; a weak D match, TRBD2 (6 bases). Trimming left V 0 bases short and J 6 bases short, with 12 bases between. The germline V gene has CDR1 SGHTA and CDR2 FQGNSA. This CDR3 is built from 14 residues. CDR3 DNA: TGTGCCAGCAGCTTAGCGGTCGCGGGGACCGAGCAGTACTTC. Residues: CASSLAVAGTEQYF.

CDR3 region: CASSLDRSSGFSHEQFF. The CDR3 DNA reads TGTGCCAGCAGCTTAGATAGGTCTAGCGGTTTTTCCCATGAGCAGTTCTTC. The rearrangement uses TRBV7-9 and TRBJ2-1; 7 nucleotides line up with TRBD2. There are 17 residues in the CDR3. The germline V gene has CDR1 SEHNR and CDR2 FQNEAQ (reference sequence). V trimming: 1 base; J trimming: 8 bases; junction bases outside the gene matches: 14.

This rearrangement joins TRBV24-1 to TRBJ2-3; 9 bases map to TRBD2. Germline values: CDR1 KGHDR, CDR2 SFDVKD. Trimming at V came to 3 bases and at J to 4 bases, leaving 4 bases not matched to a gene. This CDR3 is 15 amino acids long. CDR3 residues: CATSDEAGGADTQYF. CDR3 bases: TGTGCCACCAGTGATGAGGCGGGAGGGGCAGATACGCAGTATTTT.

This clonotype was seen a single time. One end of the junction does not line up with germline, which may come from a read error. The chain couples TRBV19 to TRBJ2-1; D perhaps matches TRBD1 (6 bases). Germline CDR1 LNHDA, CDR2 SQIVND (reference sequence). The CDR3 runs to 15 residues. The CDR3 nucleotides are TGTGCCAGCAGCTTGTGGGCAGGGGATGGTAATGAGCAGTGCTTC. Amino acids: CASSLWAGDGNEQCF. Combining the CDR3 with reference TRBV19 and TRBJ2-1 gives the whole variable domain DGGITQSPKYLFRKEGQNVTLSCEQNLNHDAMYWYRQDPGQGLRLIYYSQIVNDFQKGDIAEGYSVSREKKESFPLTVTSAQKNPTAFYLCASSLWAGDGNEQCFGPGTRLTVL.

This clonotype was detected only a few times. The chain couples TRBV4-3 to TRBJ2-6, with TRBD2 identical over 10 bases. The germline CDR1 and CDR2 sequences are LGHNA and YSLEER. This CDR3 has 15 residues. Trimming took 6 bases from V and 3 from J; bases not matched to a gene: 2. This chain's CDR3 is CASRLAGCGANVLTF. Written as DNA, the CDR3 is TGCGCCAGCAGACTAGCGGGGTGTGGGGCCAACGTCCTGACTTTC.

The count of this clonotype is one. The V call is TRBV7-9, the J call TRBJ2-7, with TRBD2 as a possible D gene (6 bases). Germline V CDR1 and CDR2: SEHNR, FQNEAQ (reference sequence). This CDR3 region has 14 residues. With 5 bases removed from V and 0 bases from J, the gap between germline ends came to 11 bases. The CDR3 spells CASSRDWDSYEQYF. Written as DNA, the CDR3 is TGTGCCAGCAGCCGGGACTGGGACTCCTACGAGCAGTACTTC.

V usage is TRBV9 and J usage is TRBJ2-7, with D perhaps given as TRBD1 or TRBD2 (6 bases each). The germline CDR1 and CDR2 sequences are SGDLS and YYNGEE. Trimming removed 2 bases from V and 3 bases from J, with 15 bases in between. The CDR3 has 15 residues. The CDR3 bases are TGTGCCAGCAGCGTGGGACTGAGGGGGGACTACGAGCAGTACTTC. As protein: CASSVGLRGDYEQYF.

This clonotype was seen only once. The CDR3 here is CASSGTTGGTDTQYF. CDR3 sequence (DNA): TGTGCCAGCAGTGGGACGACAGGGGGCACAGATACGCAGTATTTT. The rearrangement uses TRBV6-4 and TRBJ2-3; TRBD1 matches at 8 bases. V gave up 4 bases and J gave up 1 base; unmatched junction bases: 4. Germline-derived CDR1 and CDR2 are MRHNA and SNTAGT. This CDR3 contains 15 residues.

V and J are TRBV7-6 and TRBJ2-4; D ambiguous. V was shortened by 4 bases and J by 0 bases, with 10 bases between the two germline ends. CDR1 is SGHVS and CDR2 is FNYEAQ in the germline V gene. The CDR3 spans 15 residues. CDR3 DNA: TGTGCCAGCAGCTCCCTGATTCTAGCCAAAAACATTCAGTACTTC. This sequence encodes CASSSLILAKNIQYF.

The J gene is TRBJ2-7, the V gene TRBV19; D is tentatively TRBD1 or TRBD2 (6 bases each). Germline assignment: CDR1 LNHDA and CDR2 SQIVND (reference sequence). The CDR3 is 13 amino acids. V lost 5 bases and J lost 2, with 10 bases in between. CDR3 in DNA: TGTGCCAGTAGTGGAGGGGGTCCCTACGAGCAGTACTTC. It translates to CASSGGGPYEQYF.

The V and J genes are TRBV9 and TRBJ2-1; TRBD1 or TRBD2 may be the D gene (5 bases each). This CDR3 is built from 14 residues. Germline loops: CDR1 SGDLS, CDR2 YYNGEE. V dropped 1 base and J dropped 6 bases, with 11 bases sitting between them. Here the CDR3 reads CASSVSGTLNEQFF. In DNA form, the CDR3 reads TGTGCCAGCAGCGTATCAGGGACCCTCAATGAGCAGTTCTTC.

The CDR3 sequence: CASSSNVLSTDTQYF. The CDR3 coding sequence is TGCGCCAGCAGCTCCAACGTGTTAAGCACAGATACGCAGTATTTT. The genes are TRBV5-1 and TRBJ2-3, with no clear D. The CDR3 is made up of 15 amino acids. Trimming cost V 3 bases and J 0 bases, with 11 bases left between them. Germline CDR1 SGHRS, CDR2 YFSETQ.

This clonotype was counted a single time. The chain links TRBV20-1 to TRBJ2-3, with D tentatively TRBD2 (5 bases). The CDR3 length is 16 residues. V was trimmed by 2 bases and J by 1 base, leaving 16 bases between them. Germline V gene data show CDR1 as DFQATT and CDR2 as SNEGSKA (reference sequence). CDR3 in DNA: TGCAGTGCTAGATCTGAGGGAACCTACGGCACAGATACGCAGTATTTT. Residues: CSARSEGTYGTDTQYF.

In regard to this clonotype: A junction end diverges from the germline sequence, so it may reflect a read error. The rearrangement uses TRBV7-9 and TRBJ2-2; 7 bases align to TRBD1. CDR1 SEHNR and CDR2 FQNEAQ come from the germline V gene (reference sequence). The CDR3 length is 13 residues. CDR3 amino acids: CASSLGQTGELFF. CDR3 DNA sequence: TGCGCCAGCAGCTTGGGACAGACCGGGGAGCTGTTTTTT.

The chain carries TRBV7-2 and TRBJ1-2; 7 positions agree with TRBD1. From germline, CDR1 is SGHTA and CDR2 FQGNSA. The CDR3 spans 14 residues. The junction had 3 bases not matched to a gene; V was cut back by 1 base and J by 4 bases. This CDR3 reads CASSLGDSGYGYTF. DNA of the CDR3: TGTGCCAGCAGCTTAGGGGACAGTGGCTATGGCTACACCTTC. Based on the CDR3 plus reference TRBV7-2 and TRBJ1-2, the full variable domain is GAGVSQSPSNKVTEKGKDVELRCDPISGHTALYWYRQSLGQGLEFLIYFQGNSAPDKSGLPSDRFSAERTGGSVSTLTIQRTQQEDSAVYLCASSLGDSGYGYTFGSGTRLTVV.

The J gene is TRBJ1-4, the V gene TRBV15; TRBD1 agrees at 11 bases. Germline CDR1 reads LNHNV; CDR2 reads YYDKDF (reference sequence). The trim removed 0 bases at V and 8 bases at J, leaving 8 bases unmatched. The CDR3 totals 17 residues. This chain's CDR3 is CATSRDGRGQGDEKLFF. The CDR3 nucleotides are TGTGCCACCAGCAGAGATGGTAGGGGACAGGGGGACGAAAAACTGTTTTTT.